The 21 T cell receptor beta chains given below trace back to one sample, sequenced in a study of T cells in localized non-small cell lung cancer. The data were produced by immunoSEQ multiplex PCR, yet TCRdb's version contains in-frame clones alone and is incomplete. The sample has 33,000 or so clones; approximately 80% are singletons. This specimen consisted of peripheral blood, obtained before any cancer treatment. These receptors came from a male donor aged 60 or over with stage III squamous cell lung carcinoma.

V usage is TRBV10-3 and J usage is TRBJ1-1; D not certain. V dropped 4 bases and J dropped 0 bases, with 6 bases sitting between them. The CDR3 spans 13 residues. CDR1 and CDR2 (germline): ENHRY, SYGVKD. The CDR3 region is CAISVTMNTEAFF. CDR3 nucleotides: TGTGCCATCAGTGTTACAATGAACACTGAAGCTTTCTTT.

The V gene is TRBV10-1, the J gene TRBJ2-1; D not resolved. The ends were cut back, 5 bases at V and 9 bases at J, with 14 bases in the middle. The germline V gene encodes CDR1 WNHNN and CDR2 SYGVQD (reference sequence). The CDR3 spans 13 residues. The CDR3 loop is CASSTIGFGEQFF. In DNA, the CDR3 is TGCGCCAGCAGTACCATAGGGTTTGGTGAGCAGTTCTTC.

This clone is a singleton in its sample. The J gene is TRBJ1-1, the V gene TRBV5-6; D unresolved. Trimming cost V 5 bases and J 5 bases, with 13 bases left between them. Germline-derived CDR1 and CDR2 are SGHDT and YYEEEE. This CDR3 is built from 13 residues. CDR3 sequence: CASRLGGGTEAFF. CDR3 in DNA: TGTGCCAGCAGGCTGGGCGGAGGAACTGAAGCTTTCTTT.

V is TRBV28 and J is TRBJ2-3; a possible D gene is TRBD2 (6 bases). V lost 5 bases and J lost 2, with 17 bases in between. The CDR3 is 16 amino acids. Germline CDR1 reads MDHEN; CDR2 reads SYDVKM. The CDR3 DNA reads TGTGCCAGCAGTCCCTATAGCGGAGGGTACACAGATACGCAGTATTTT. Protein: CASSPYSGGYTDTQYF.

DNA for the CDR3: TGCGCCAGCAGCCGGACAGGGAATGAGCAGTTCTTC. Protein product: CASSRTGNEQFF. The chain employs TRBV5-1 and TRBJ2-1; 8 bases match TRBD1. In germline, CDR1 is SGHRS, CDR2 YFSETQ. With 4 bases clipped from V and 7 bases from J, the junction kept 1 base outside the gene matches. This CDR3 spans 12 amino acids.

This chain uses TRBV2 with TRBJ2-1; TRBD1 agrees at 10 bases. The CDR3 sequence is 16 residues long. J lost 7 bases, V lost 3 bases, and 9 bases had no gene match. Germline V gene lookup returns CDR1 SNHLY and CDR2 FYNNEI. The CDR3 bases are TGTGCCAGCAGTGAGGTCGGGACAGGGGATGGAAATGAGCAGTTCTTC. As protein: CASSEVGTGDGNEQFF.

The CDR3 is CASSESTEAFF. CDR3 DNA: TGTGCCAGCAGTGAAAGCACTGAAGCTTTCTTT. The genes are TRBV2 and TRBJ1-1; D unresolved. The V end was cut by 2 bases, the J end by 4 bases, with 2 bases between. In germline, CDR1 is SNHLY, CDR2 FYNNEI. CDR3 length: 11 residues. The full variable domain, with the rest looked up from reference TRBV2 and TRBJ1-1, is EPEVTQTPSHQVTQMGQEVILRCVPISNHLYFYWYRQILGQKVEFLVSFYNNEISEKSEIFDDQFSVERPDGSNFTLKIRSTKLEDSAMYFCASSESTEAFFGQGTRLTVV.

The chain combines TRBV27 with TRBJ2-7; a possible D gene is TRBD2 (5 bases). Trimming cost V 6 bases and J 2 bases, with 11 bases left between them. The CDR3 has 13 amino acids. Germline V gene lookup returns CDR1 MNHEY and CDR2 SMNVEV (reference sequence). For the CDR3, the DNA is TGTGCCAGCAGGCGGGCCGGTCCCTACGAGCAGTACTTC. This translates into CASRRAGPYEQYF.

The chain links TRBV5-3 to TRBJ1-1; TRBD1 agrees at 10 bases. TRBV5-3 is placed among ORFs of uncertain function. The length of the CDR3 is 16 residues. The J segment lost 11 bases and the V segment lost 3 bases, leaving 16 bases of the junction unmatched. The CDR3 DNA follows: TGTGCCAGAAGCTCTCGCGACAGGGGGCGAGACTACTGGGCTTTCTTT. Translated, it gives CARSSRDRGRDYWAFF.

The chain uses TRBV6-6 and TRBJ1-1, with no clear D. The CDR3 runs to 15 residues. Germline-derived CDR1 and CDR2 are MNHNY and SVGAGI (reference sequence). V was pared by 6 bases and J by 1 base, with 15 bases between. DNA for the CDR3: TGTGCCAGCAGGACCACCCACGTGGAGAACACTGAAGCTTTCTTT. This gives the protein CASRTTHVENTEAFF.

The chain's CDR3 is CASRGSNQPQHF. CDR3 nucleotides: TGTGCCAGCAGGGGTAGCAATCAGCCCCAGCATTTT. The chain couples TRBV6-1 to TRBJ1-5; D unresolved. The CDR3 contains 12 residues. Trimming took off 6 bases at V and 0 bases at J, with 3 bases between the two ends. The germline V gene encodes CDR1 MNHNS and CDR2 SASEGT.

This clone was detected only a few times. The V and J genes are TRBV11-2 and TRBJ2-1, with 16 bases identical to TRBD2. Germline CDR1 and CDR2: SGHAT and FQNNGV. The CDR3 contains 18 residues. Trimming cost V 4 bases and J 2 bases; bases outside gene matches: 5. CDR3 amino acids: CASSSGLAGGITYNEQFF. The CDR3 DNA is TGTGCCAGCAGCTCGGGACTAGCGGGAGGGATAACCTACAATGAGCAGTTCTTC.

This chain joins TRBV19 and TRBJ1-2; D unresolved. Per the germline V gene, CDR1 is LNHDA and CDR2 is SQIVND (reference sequence). The V end was cut by 6 bases, the J end by 6 bases, with 11 bases between. This CDR3 comprises 12 residues. The CDR3 nucleotides are TGTGCCAGTAGACCCCAGGAGGATGGCTACACCTTC. Translating gives CASRPQEDGYTF.

This chain uses TRBV5-1 with TRBJ2-5; 10 nucleotides match TRBD1. J lost 1 base, V lost 4 bases, and 4 bases had no gene match. The CDR3 length is 15 residues. Germline values: CDR1 SGHRS, CDR2 YFSETQ. Written as DNA, the CDR3 is TGCGCCAGCAGCGGCGGGACAGGGGCCCAAGAGACCCAGTACTTC. Protein sequence: CASSGGTGAQETQYF.

This chain links TRBV29-1 with TRBJ1-2; 8 bases are a match to TRBD1. The V segment lost 5 bases and the J segment 4 bases; nucleotides outside the gene matches: 3. CDR1 is SQVTM, CDR2 ANQGSEA, per germline. This CDR3 is 12 amino acids long. The CDR3 sequence: CSVFRGPYGYTF. CDR3 DNA: TGCAGCGTTTTCAGGGGGCCCTATGGCTACACCTTC.

In this sample, this clone turned up a few times. CDR3 sequence (DNA): TGTGCCAGTAAAATCCCAGGGGATCAGCCCCAGCATTTT. Translated, it gives CASKIPGDQPQHF. This chain joins TRBV19 and TRBJ1-5; a possible D gene is TRBD1 (6 bases). Trimming stripped 7 bases from V and 5 bases from J, with 12 bases between. Germline V gene lookup returns CDR1 LNHDA and CDR2 SQIVND (reference sequence). This CDR3 contains 13 residues.

This clone has more than one count but fewer than ten. The chain joins TRBV5-4 to TRBJ2-2; 9 bases line up with TRBD2. V trimming: 4 bases; J trimming: 1 base; junction bases outside the gene matches: 11. The CDR3 totals 18 residues. Germline values: CDR1 SGHNT, CDR2 YYREEE (reference sequence). The CDR3 DNA follows: TGTGCCAGCAGCCCCCGCTTTCAGCGGGGGGTGAACACCGGGGAGCTGTTTTTT. This codes for CASSPRFQRGVNTGELFF.

This clone came up once. The chain has TRBV25-1 and TRBJ2-5, with 7 bases that match TRBD1. Per germline, CDR1 MGHDK and CDR2 SYGVNS. The length of the CDR3 is 15 residues. Losses at the gene ends were 0 bases for V and 2 bases for J; bases not matched to a gene: 3. CDR3 DNA sequence: TGTGCCAGCAGTGAATATAAGGGGGCACAAGAGACCCAGTACTTC. Residues: CASSEYKGAQETQYF.

The count of this clone is one. The chain couples TRBV20-1 to TRBJ2-1, with a weak D call TRBD1 (6 bases). CDR3 size: 11 residues. Per the germline V gene, CDR1 is DFQATT and CDR2 is SNEGSKA (reference sequence). V lost 7 bases and J lost 3, with 7 bases in between. CDR3 protein: CSVDSYNEQFF. The CDR3 coding sequence is TGCAGTGTGGACAGCTACAATGAGCAGTTCTTC.

The chain carries TRBV7-2 and TRBJ1-2; D gene unclear. The CDR3 consists of 14 residues. V dropped 5 bases and J dropped 4 bases, with 14 bases sitting between them. Germline CDR1 SGHTA, CDR2 FQGNSA. The CDR3 DNA sequence: TGTGCCAGCAGCCCCAGCCGGGCTGTCTATGGCTACACCTTC. It is translated as CASSPSRAVYGYTF.

The chain combines TRBV18 with TRBJ2-1, with 7 bases lining up with TRBD1. Trimming cost V 3 bases and J 14 bases; bases outside gene matches: 7. CDR3 length: 12 amino acids. Looked up from germline, CDR1 is KGHSH and CDR2 is LQKENI. The CDR3 protein is CASSPTGLDEFF. The DNA for the CDR3 is TGTGCCAGCTCACCGACAGGGTTGGATGAGTTCTTC. Filled out from reference TRBV18 and TRBJ2-1, the complete variable domain reads NAGVMQNPRHLVRRRGQEARLRCSPMKGHSHVYWYRQLPEEGLKFMVYLQKENIIDESGMPKERFSAEFPKEGPSILRIQQVVRGDSAAYFCASSPTGLDEFFGPGTRLTVL.